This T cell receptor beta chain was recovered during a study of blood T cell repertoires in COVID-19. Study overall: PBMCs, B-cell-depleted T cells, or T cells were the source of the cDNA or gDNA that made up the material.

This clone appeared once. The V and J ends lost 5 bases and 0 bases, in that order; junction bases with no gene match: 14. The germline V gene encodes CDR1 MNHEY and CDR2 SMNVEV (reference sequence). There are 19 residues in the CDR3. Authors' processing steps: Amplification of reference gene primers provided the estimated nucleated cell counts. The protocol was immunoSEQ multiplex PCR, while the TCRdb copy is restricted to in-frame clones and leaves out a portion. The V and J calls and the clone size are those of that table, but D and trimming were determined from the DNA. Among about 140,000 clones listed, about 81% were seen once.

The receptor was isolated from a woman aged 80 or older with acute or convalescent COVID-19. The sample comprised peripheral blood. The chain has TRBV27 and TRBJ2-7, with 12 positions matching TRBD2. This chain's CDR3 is CASSPRLAGARWGSYEQYF. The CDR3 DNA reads TGTGCCAGCAGTCCACGACTAGCGGGAGCCCGTTGGGGCTCCTACGAGCAGTACTTC.